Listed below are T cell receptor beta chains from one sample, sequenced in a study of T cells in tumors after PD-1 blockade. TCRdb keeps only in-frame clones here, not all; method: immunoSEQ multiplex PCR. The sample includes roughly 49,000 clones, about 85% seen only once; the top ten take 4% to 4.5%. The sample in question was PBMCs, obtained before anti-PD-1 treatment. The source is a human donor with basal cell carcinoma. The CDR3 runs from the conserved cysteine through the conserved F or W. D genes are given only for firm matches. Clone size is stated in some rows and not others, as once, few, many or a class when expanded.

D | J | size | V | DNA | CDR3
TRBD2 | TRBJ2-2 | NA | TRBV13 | TGTGCCAGCAGCCACTGGACTAGCGGGGGGAACACCGGGGAGCTGTTTTTT | CASSHWTSGGNTGELFF
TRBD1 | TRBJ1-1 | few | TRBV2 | TGTGCCACCAGGACAGGAGGGACTGAAGCTTTCTTT | CATRTGGTEAFF
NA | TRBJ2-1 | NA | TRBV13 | TGTGCCAGCAGCTTAGACGGAGTTGGGCGGAGTTACAATGAGCAGTTCTTC | CASSLDGVGRSYNEQFF
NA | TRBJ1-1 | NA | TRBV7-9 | TGTGCCAGCAGCATACGACTGAACACTGAAGCTTTCTTT | CASSIRLNTEAFF
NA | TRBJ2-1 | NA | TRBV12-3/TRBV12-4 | TGTGCCAGCAGTTTACGGGGAGACAATGAGCAGTTCTTC | CASSLRGDNEQFF
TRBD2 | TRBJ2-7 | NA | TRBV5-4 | TGTGCCAGCAGCATCGCGGGGGGGCCCATCCCCTACGAGCAGTACTTC | CASSIAGGPIPYEQYF
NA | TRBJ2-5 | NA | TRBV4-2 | TGTGCCAGCAGCCAAGATCTCCAAGAGACCCAGTACTTC | CASSQDLQETQYF
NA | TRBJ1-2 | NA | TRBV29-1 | TGCAGCGTTGGCACAGCCCTAGGCTACACCTTC | CSVGTALGYTF
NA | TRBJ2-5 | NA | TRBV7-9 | TGTGCCAGCAGCTTGGGGTGGGGGCAGGAGACCCAGTACTTC | CASSLGWGQETQYF
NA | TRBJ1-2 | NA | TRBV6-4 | TGTGCCAGCAGTGACTCGGGCAGGCCGGGCTACACCTTC | CASSDSGRPGYTF
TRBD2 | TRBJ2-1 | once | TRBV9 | TGTGCCAGCAGCGTAGCTACGGGGGGGCACTACAATGAGCAGTTCTTC | CASSVATGGHYNEQFF
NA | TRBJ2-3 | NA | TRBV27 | TGTGCCAGCAGTTTATCGGAGGGGAACACAGATACGCAGTATTTT | CASSLSEGNTDTQYF
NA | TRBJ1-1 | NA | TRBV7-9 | TGTGCCAGCAGCCCCTCGGGGGGGGGAACTGAAGCTTTCTTT | CASSPSGGGTEAFF
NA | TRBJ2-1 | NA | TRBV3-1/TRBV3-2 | TGTGCCAGCAGCAATCGGGGTAACAATGAGCAGTTCTTC | CASSNRGNNEQFF